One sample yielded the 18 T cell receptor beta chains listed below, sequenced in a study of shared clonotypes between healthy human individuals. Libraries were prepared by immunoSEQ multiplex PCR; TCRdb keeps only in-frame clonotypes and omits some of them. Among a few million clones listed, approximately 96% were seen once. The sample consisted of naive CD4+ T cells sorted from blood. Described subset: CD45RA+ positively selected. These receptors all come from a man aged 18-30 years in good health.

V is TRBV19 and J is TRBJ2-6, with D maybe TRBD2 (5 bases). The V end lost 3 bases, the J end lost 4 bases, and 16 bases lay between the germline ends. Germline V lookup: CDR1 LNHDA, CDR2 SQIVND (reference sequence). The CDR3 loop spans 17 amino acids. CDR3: CASSISGAASGANVLTF. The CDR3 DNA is TGTGCCAGTAGTATTTCCGGAGCGGCTTCGGGGGCCAACGTCCTGACTTTC.

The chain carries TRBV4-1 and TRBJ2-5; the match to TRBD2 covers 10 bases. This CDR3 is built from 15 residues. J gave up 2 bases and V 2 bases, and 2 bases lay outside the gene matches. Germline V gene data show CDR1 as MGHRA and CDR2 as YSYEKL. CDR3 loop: CASSQLAGVQETQYF. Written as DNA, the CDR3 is TGCGCCAGCAGCCAACTAGCGGGAGTACAAGAGACCCAGTACTTC.

The CDR3 nucleotides are TGTGCCAGCAGCCCTCGCAGCGGGAGTTTAGAGACCCAGTACTTC. It yields the protein CASSPRSGSLETQYF. The chain carries TRBV7-2 and TRBJ2-5; TRBD2 matches 8 bases. V gave up 5 bases and J gave up 4 bases; unmatched junction bases: 9. The length of the CDR3 is 15 residues. Germline CDR1 is SGHTA and CDR2 is FQGNSA. Variable domain in full (rest from reference TRBV7-2 and TRBJ2-5): GAGVSQSPSNKVTEKGKDVELRCDPISGHTALYWYRQSLGQGLEFLIYFQGNSAPDKSGLPSDRFSAERTGGSVSTLTIQRTQQEDSAVYLCASSPRSGSLETQYFGPGTRLLVL.

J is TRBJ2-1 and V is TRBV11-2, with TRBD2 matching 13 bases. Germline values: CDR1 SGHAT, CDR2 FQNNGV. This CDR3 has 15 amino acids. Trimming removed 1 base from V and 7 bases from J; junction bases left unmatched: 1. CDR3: CASSLGTSGSNEQFF. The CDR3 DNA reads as TGTGCCAGCAGCTTAGGGACTAGCGGGAGTAATGAGCAGTTCTTC.

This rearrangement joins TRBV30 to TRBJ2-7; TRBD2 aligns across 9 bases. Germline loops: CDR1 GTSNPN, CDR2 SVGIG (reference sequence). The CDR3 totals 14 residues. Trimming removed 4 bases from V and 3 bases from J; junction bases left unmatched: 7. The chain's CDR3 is CAWTGTSRFYEQYF. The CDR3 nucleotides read TGTGCCTGGACTGGGACTAGCAGGTTCTACGAGCAGTACTTC.

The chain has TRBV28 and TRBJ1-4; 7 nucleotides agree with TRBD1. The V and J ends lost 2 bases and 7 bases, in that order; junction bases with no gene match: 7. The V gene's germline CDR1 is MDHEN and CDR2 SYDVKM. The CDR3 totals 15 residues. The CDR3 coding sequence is TGTGCCAGCAGTTTAGAGTCGACAGGGCCTGAAAAACTGTTTTTT. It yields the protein CASSLESTGPEKLFF.

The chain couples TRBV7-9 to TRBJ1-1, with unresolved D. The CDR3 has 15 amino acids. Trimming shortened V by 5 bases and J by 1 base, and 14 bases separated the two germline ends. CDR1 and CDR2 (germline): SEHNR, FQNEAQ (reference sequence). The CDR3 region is CASSPRRVANTEAFF. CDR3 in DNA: TGTGCCAGCAGCCCAAGGAGGGTGGCGAACACTGAAGCTTTCTTT.

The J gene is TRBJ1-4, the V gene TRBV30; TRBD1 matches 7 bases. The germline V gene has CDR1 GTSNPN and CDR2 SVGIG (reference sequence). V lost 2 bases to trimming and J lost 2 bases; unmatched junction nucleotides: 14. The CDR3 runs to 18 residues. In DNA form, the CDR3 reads TGTGCCTGGAGTCCCTCCTGGGCAGGGGGTACGACTAATGAAAAACTGTTTTTT. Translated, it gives CAWSPSWAGGTTNEKLFF.

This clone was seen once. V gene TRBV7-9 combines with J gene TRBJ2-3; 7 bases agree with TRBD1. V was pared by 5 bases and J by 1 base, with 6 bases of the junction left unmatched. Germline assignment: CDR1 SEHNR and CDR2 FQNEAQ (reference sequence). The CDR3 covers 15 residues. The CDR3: CASSGQGVGTDTQYF. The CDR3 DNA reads TGTGCCAGCAGCGGGCAGGGGGTAGGCACAGATACGCAGTATTTT.

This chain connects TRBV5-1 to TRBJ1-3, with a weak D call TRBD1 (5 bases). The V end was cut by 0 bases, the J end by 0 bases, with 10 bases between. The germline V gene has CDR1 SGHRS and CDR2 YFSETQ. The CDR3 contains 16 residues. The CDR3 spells CASSLGQTSSGNTIYF. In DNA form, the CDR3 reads TGCGCCAGCAGCTTGGGACAGACCAGCTCTGGAAACACCATATATTTT.

The CDR3 sequence is CASSVGAFGAGESYEQYF. CDR3 bases: TGTGCCAGCAGCGTAGGTGCCTTTGGAGCGGGAGAATCCTACGAGCAGTACTTC. V is TRBV9 and J is TRBJ2-7; the match to TRBD2 covers 8 bases. Germline trimming cut 0 bases from V and 1 base from J; bases unmatched to any gene: 12. In germline, CDR1 is SGDLS, CDR2 YYNGEE. The CDR3 length is 18 residues.

The CDR3 bases are TGTGCCAGCAGCGTAGAGCAGGGGGAGGTCGGCATTCAGTACTTC. This gives the protein CASSVEQGEVGIQYF. This rearrangement joins TRBV9 to TRBJ2-4; tentatively, D is TRBD1 (7 bases). Germline CDR1 reads SGDLS; CDR2 reads YYNGEE. The CDR3 length is 15 residues. Trimming cost V 0 bases and J 9 bases, with 16 bases left between them.

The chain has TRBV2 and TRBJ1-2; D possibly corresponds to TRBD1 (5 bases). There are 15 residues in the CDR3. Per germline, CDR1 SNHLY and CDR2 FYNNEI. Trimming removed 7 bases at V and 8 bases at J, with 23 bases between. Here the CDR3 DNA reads TGTGCCAGCATAGGAGAAGACATCAAAGGACACGGCTACACCTTC. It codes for CASIGEDIKGHGYTF.

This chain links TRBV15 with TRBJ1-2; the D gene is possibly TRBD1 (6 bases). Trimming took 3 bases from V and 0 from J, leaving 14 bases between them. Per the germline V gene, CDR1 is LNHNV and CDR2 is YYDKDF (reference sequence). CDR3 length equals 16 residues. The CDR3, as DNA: TGTGCCACCAGCAGCCCCGTAGGACAGACTAACTATGGCTACACCTTC. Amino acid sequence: CATSSPVGQTNYGYTF.

CDR3 coding DNA: TGTGCCAGCAGCCTGTGGGGGGGACAGTCTCAAAAACTGTTTTTT. This gives the protein CASSLWGGQSQKLFF. J is TRBJ1-4 and V is TRBV5-6; 7 nucleotides align to TRBD1. CDR1 and CDR2 (germline): SGHDT, YYEEEE. The junction had 12 bases not matched to a gene; V was cut back by 4 bases and J by 9 bases. The CDR3 has 15 residues.

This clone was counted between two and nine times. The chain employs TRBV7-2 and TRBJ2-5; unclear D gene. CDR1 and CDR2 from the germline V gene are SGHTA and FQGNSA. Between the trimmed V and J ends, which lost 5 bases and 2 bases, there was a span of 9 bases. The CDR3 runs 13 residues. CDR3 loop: CASSPPQQETQYF. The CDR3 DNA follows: TGTGCCAGCAGCCCACCACAGCAAGAGACCCAGTACTTC.

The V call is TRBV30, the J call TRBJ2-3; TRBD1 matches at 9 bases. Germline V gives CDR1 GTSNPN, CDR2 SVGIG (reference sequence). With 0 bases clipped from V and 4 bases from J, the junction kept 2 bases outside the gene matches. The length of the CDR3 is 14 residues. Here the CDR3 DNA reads TGTGCCTGGAGTGTTCGGACAGGGGCAGATACGCAGTATTTT. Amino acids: CAWSVRTGADTQYF.

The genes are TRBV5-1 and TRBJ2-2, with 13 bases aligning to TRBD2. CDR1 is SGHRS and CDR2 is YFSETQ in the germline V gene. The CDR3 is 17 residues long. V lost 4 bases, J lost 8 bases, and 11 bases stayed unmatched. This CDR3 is CASSPRTSGRVAGELFF. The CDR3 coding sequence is TGCGCCAGCAGCCCCAGGACTAGCGGGAGAGTGGCAGGGGAGCTGTTTTTT. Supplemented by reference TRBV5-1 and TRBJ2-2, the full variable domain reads KAGVTQTPRYLIKTRGQQVTLSCSPISGHRSVSWYQQTPGQGLQFLFEYFSETQRNKGNFPGRFSGRQFSNSRSEMNVSTLELGDSALYLCASSPRTSGRVAGELFFGEGSRLTVL.